A selection of T cell receptor beta chains follows, all from one sample in a study of cytotoxic CD8 clonotypes in ibrutinib-treated CLL. Libraries were prepared by immunoSEQ multiplex PCR; TCRdb keeps only in-frame clonotypes and omits some of them. The sample carries 85,000 or so clones, roughly 77% recorded once. Sequenced material: PBMCs, taken after 12 months of ibrutinib treatment. These receptors all come from a human donor with chronic lymphocytic leukemia. CDR3s include the opening cysteine and the closing phenylalanine or tryptophan. The D gene is left open where the match is weak. Clone size is shown for a subset of rows, as once, few, many or a class of expanded clone.

J gene: TRBJ1-5
D gene: .
clone size: few
V gene: TRBV6-5
CDR3 protein: CASRAAGGDNQPQHF
CDR3 DNA: TGTGCCAGCAGGGCGGCCGGAGGTGACAATCAGCCCCAGCATTTT

J gene: TRBJ2-7
D gene: TRBD2
clone size: once
V gene: TRBV10-3
CDR3 protein: CAISESKSGGAGYEQYF
CDR3 DNA: TGTGCCATCAGTGAGTCAAAAAGCGGGGGGGCGGGCTACGAGCAGTACTTC

J gene: TRBJ2-7
D gene: .
clone size: .
V gene: TRBV6-6
CDR3 protein: CASSLRRDAELGQYF
CDR3 DNA: TGTGCCAGCAGCCTACGGCGGGACGCCGAGTTGGGGCAGTACTTC

J gene: TRBJ1-4
D gene: .
clone size: .
V gene: TRBV15
CDR3 protein: CATSRVGTLRGKLFF
CDR3 DNA: TGTGCCACCAGCAGAGTCGGCACACTACGAGGGAAACTGTTTTTT

J gene: TRBJ1-3
D gene: .
clone size: .
V gene: TRBV15
CDR3 protein: CATERGDSGNTIYF
CDR3 DNA: TGTGCCACCGAAAGGGGGGACTCTGGAAACACCATATATTTT

J gene: TRBJ2-1
D gene: TRBD2
clone size: .
V gene: TRBV12-5
CDR3 protein: CASGFGTSVNEQFF
CDR3 DNA: TGTGCTAGTGGTTTTGGGACTAGCGTCAATGAGCAGTTCTTC

J gene: TRBJ1-3
D gene: .
clone size: few
V gene: TRBV11-3
CDR3 protein: CANPGGGNTIYF
CDR3 DNA: TGTGCCAACCCGGGAGGGGGAAACACCATATATTTT

J gene: TRBJ1-4
D gene: .
clone size: .
V gene: TRBV4-2
CDR3 protein: CASSLGGREKLFF
CDR3 DNA: TGTGCCAGCAGCCTAGGGGGTCGGGAAAAACTGTTTTTT

J gene: TRBJ1-2
D gene: .
clone size: .
V gene: TRBV28
CDR3 protein: CASSLGQGHYGYTF
CDR3 DNA: TGTGCCAGCAGTTTGGGGCAGGGGCACTATGGCTACACCTTC

J gene: TRBJ1-3
D gene: .
clone size: .
V gene: TRBV6-1
CDR3 protein: CATRSGHAVGNTIYF
CDR3 DNA: TGTGCCACCCGATCCGGGCATGCAGTGGGAAACACCATATATTTT

J gene: TRBJ2-5
D gene: TRBD1
clone size: .
V gene: TRBV2
CDR3 protein: CASTYGTGETQYF
CDR3 DNA: TGTGCCAGCACTTACGGGACAGGCGAGACCCAGTACTTC

J gene: TRBJ1-4
D gene: TRBD1
clone size: many
V gene: TRBV2
CDR3 protein: CASSPVRQGIHGVKLFF
CDR3 DNA: TGTGCCAGCAGCCCCGTGAGACAGGGGATCCATGGGGTAAAACTGTTTTTT

J gene: TRBJ1-1
D gene: .
clone size: .
V gene: TRBV9
CDR3 protein: CASSVGGTLNTEAFF
CDR3 DNA: TGTGCCAGCAGCGTAGGTGGAACCCTGAACACTGAAGCTTTCTTT

J gene: TRBJ1-3
D gene: TRBD1
clone size: .
V gene: TRBV6-5
CDR3 protein: CASSYSWAGGNTIYF
CDR3 DNA: TGTGCCAGCAGTTACTCGTGGGCAGGGGGGAACACCATATATTTT

J gene: TRBJ2-5
D gene: .
clone size: .
V gene: TRBV19
CDR3 protein: CASSPERRGRKETQYF
CDR3 DNA: TGTGCCAGTAGCCCCGAAAGAAGAGGCCGGAAAGAGACCCAGTACTTC

J gene: TRBJ1-2
D gene: TRBD1
clone size: .
V gene: TRBV2
CDR3 protein: CASSDRAGGYGYTF
CDR3 DNA: TGTGCCAGCAGTGACAGGGCAGGGGGGTATGGCTACACCTTC

J gene: TRBJ2-7
D gene: .
clone size: .
V gene: TRBV7-2
CDR3 protein: CASSGTPYEQYF
CDR3 DNA: TGTGCCAGCTCGGGGACACCATACGAGCAGTACTTC

J gene: TRBJ1-2
D gene: .
clone size: .
V gene: TRBV7-9
CDR3 protein: CASSRGVLDGYTF
CDR3 DNA: TGTGCCAGCAGCCGGGGGGTTTTGGATGGCTACACCTTC

J gene: TRBJ2-7
D gene: .
clone size: .
V gene: TRBV27
CDR3 protein: CASSAGVSPYEQYF
CDR3 DNA: TGTGCCAGCAGCGCCGGGGTTTCGCCCTACGAGCAGTACTTC

J gene: TRBJ1-5
D gene: TRBD1
clone size: .
V gene: TRBV7-2
CDR3 protein: CASSSQGGNQPQHF
CDR3 DNA: TGTGCCAGCAGCTCCCAGGGGGGCAATCAGCCCCAGCATTTT

J gene: TRBJ1-1
D gene: .
clone size: .
V gene: TRBV5-1
CDR3 protein: CASSLAVGRGTEAFF
CDR3 DNA: TGCGCCAGCAGCTTGGCCGTAGGTCGGGGCACTGAAGCTTTCTTT

J gene: TRBJ2-7
D gene: .
clone size: .
V gene: TRBV29-1
CDR3 protein: CSVREGGQYF
CDR3 DNA: TGCAGCGTTCGGGAAGGGGGGCAGTACTTC

J gene: TRBJ1-6
D gene: TRBD1
clone size: few
V gene: TRBV4-2
CDR3 protein: CASSQGGTDYNSPLHF
CDR3 DNA: TGTGCCAGCAGCCAAGGGGGGACAGACTATAATTCACCCCTCCACTTT

J gene: TRBJ1-1
D gene: TRBD1
clone size: once
V gene: TRBV18
CDR3 protein: CASPPAGGVTEAFF
CDR3 DNA: TGTGCCAGCCCACCGGCAGGGGGCGTCACTGAAGCTTTCTTT

J gene: TRBJ1-4
D gene: .
clone size: .
V gene: TRBV6-6
CDR3 protein: CASSPHWDGLAEKLFF
CDR3 DNA: TGTGCCAGCAGTCCACATTGGGACGGTTTGGCTGAAAAACTGTTTTTT

J gene: TRBJ1-5
D gene: .
clone size: few
V gene: TRBV30
CDR3 protein: CAWSVRSNQPQHF
CDR3 DNA: TGTGCCTGGAGTGTACGAAGCAATCAGCCCCAGCATTTT

J gene: TRBJ2-5
D gene: TRBD2
clone size: .
V gene: TRBV2
CDR3 protein: CASTQRELAGVGWETQYF
CDR3 DNA: TGTGCCAGCACCCAGCGAGAACTAGCGGGAGTCGGGTGGGAGACCCAGTACTTC

J gene: TRBJ2-1
D gene: .
clone size: .
V gene: TRBV5-4
CDR3 protein: CASSQGGGPGMMMEQFF
CDR3 DNA: TGTGCCAGCAGCCAGGGGGGCGGGCCGGGTATGATGATGGAGCAGTTCTTC

J gene: TRBJ1-3
D gene: .
clone size: .
V gene: TRBV7-2
CDR3 protein: CASSFPGNTIYF
CDR3 DNA: TGTGCCAGCAGCTTCCCGGGAAACACCATATATTTT

J gene: TRBJ1-2
D gene: .
clone size: once
V gene: TRBV6-1
CDR3 protein: CASRKAGSYGYTF
CDR3 DNA: TGTGCCAGCAGGAAGGCGGGGTCCTATGGCTACACCTTC

J gene: TRBJ2-2
D gene: .
clone size: .
V gene: TRBV7-6
CDR3 protein: CASSFRSSPNLGGELFF
CDR3 DNA: TGTGCCAGCAGCTTTCGTTCTAGCCCCAACTTGGGCGGGGAGCTGTTTTTT

J gene: TRBJ1-3
D gene: .
clone size: .
V gene: TRBV5-6
CDR3 protein: CASSPRGRGNTIYF
CDR3 DNA: TGTGCCAGCAGCCCGCGGGGGCGCGGAAACACCATATATTTT

J gene: TRBJ1-3
D gene: .
clone size: .
V gene: TRBV4-2
CDR3 protein: CASSQEGDGPGNTIYF
CDR3 DNA: TGTGCCAGCAGCCAAGAGGGGGACGGGCCTGGAAACACCATATATTTT

J gene: TRBJ2-5
D gene: .
clone size: .
V gene: TRBV7-2
CDR3 protein: CASSLALSGPQETQYF
CDR3 DNA: TGTGCCAGCAGCTTAGCTTTATCGGGGCCCCAAGAGACCCAGTACTTC

J gene: TRBJ2-1
D gene: .
clone size: .
V gene: TRBV15
CDR3 protein: CATSRGYMGSYNEQFF
CDR3 DNA: TGTGCCACCAGCAGGGGATACATGGGCTCCTACAATGAGCAGTTCTTC

J gene: TRBJ2-7
D gene: .
clone size: .
V gene: TRBV7-6
CDR3 protein: CASSLIHYEQYF
CDR3 DNA: TGTGCCAGCAGCTTAATCCACTACGAGCAGTACTTC

J gene: TRBJ1-1
D gene: .
clone size: .
V gene: TRBV2
CDR3 protein: CASRTRHNTEAFF
CDR3 DNA: TGTGCCAGCAGAACTCGACACAACACTGAAGCTTTCTTT

J gene: TRBJ2-2
D gene: TRBD2
clone size: .
V gene: TRBV6-4
CDR3 protein: CASSRRGGRGEVSLGELFF
CDR3 DNA: TGTGCCAGCAGCCGCCGCGGGGGGCGCGGAGAAGTCTCTTTGGGGGAGCTGTTTTTT

J gene: TRBJ2-4
D gene: .
clone size: .
V gene: TRBV6-1
CDR3 protein: CASTPPGRDIQYF
CDR3 DNA: TGTGCCAGCACCCCCCCGGGGCGGGACATTCAGTACTTC

J gene: TRBJ2-4
D gene: .
clone size: .
V gene: TRBV7-9
CDR3 protein: CASSPRGGGNIQYF
CDR3 DNA: TGTGCCAGCAGCCCCAGGGGCGGCGGAAACATTCAGTACTTC

J gene: TRBJ2-5
D gene: TRBD1
clone size: .
V gene: TRBV7-2
CDR3 protein: CASSWGQETQYF
CDR3 DNA: TGTGCCAGCAGCTGGGGACAGGAGACCCAGTACTTC

J gene: TRBJ1-4
D gene: TRBD1
clone size: .
V gene: TRBV10-3
CDR3 protein: CAISDPGQGGEKLFF
CDR3 DNA: TGTGCCATCAGTGACCCGGGACAGGGTGGTGAAAAACTGTTTTTT

J gene: TRBJ1-3
D gene: .
clone size: .
V gene: TRBV7-2
CDR3 protein: CASSQPPGAGNTIYF
CDR3 DNA: TGTGCCAGCAGCCAGCCCCCCGGGGCTGGAAACACCATATATTTT

J gene: TRBJ2-1
D gene: .
clone size: .
V gene: TRBV6-4
CDR3 protein: CASSERSLGEQFF
CDR3 DNA: TGTGCCAGCAGTGAGCGGTCCCTAGGCGAGCAGTTCTTC

J gene: TRBJ2-3
D gene: .
clone size: .
V gene: TRBV27
CDR3 protein: CASTSGTGTDTQYF
CDR3 DNA: TGTGCCAGCACCTCGGGCACCGGCACAGATACGCAGTATTTT

J gene: TRBJ2-7
D gene: TRBD1
clone size: .
V gene: TRBV28
CDR3 protein: CASSRTGWYEQYF
CDR3 DNA: TGTGCCAGCTCACGGACAGGGTGGTACGAGCAGTACTTC

J gene: TRBJ2-7
D gene: TRBD1
clone size: .
V gene: TRBV6-5
CDR3 protein: CASSWDRVSGYEQYF
CDR3 DNA: TGTGCCAGCAGTTGGGACAGGGTTTCGGGTTACGAGCAGTACTTC

J gene: TRBJ2-5
D gene: .
clone size: .
V gene: TRBV28
CDR3 protein: CASRRGFGETQYF
CDR3 DNA: TGTGCCAGCAGGAGGGGGTTTGGAGAGACCCAGTACTTC

J gene: TRBJ2-7
D gene: TRBD2
clone size: .
V gene: TRBV10-3
CDR3 protein: CAISAGLAGASYEQYF
CDR3 DNA: TGTGCCATCAGTGCCGGACTAGCGGGGGCGTCCTACGAGCAGTACTTC